This T cell receptor (beta chain) was documented in a study of blood T cell repertoires in COVID-19 (TCRdb year 2020). Turning to the overall study: Collaborator samples came from the United States, Italy and Spain and covered acute and convalescent phases of COVID-19. The material from the prospective study consisted of cDNA or gDNA derived from T cells, B-cell-depleted T cells, or PBMCs. HLA class I and class II types, where available, came from metadata supplied by the sample provider rather than from assay-based typing. The repertoires were released in a freely available public database intended as a resource for research on the immune response to SARS-CoV-2. The dataset comprised deeply sampled blood TCRbeta repertoires from subjects exposed to, actively infected with, or recovered from COVID-19. A de-identified subject ID, COVID-19 status, age in years and sex were almost always included in the sample metadata. The samples were drawn from the first 160 participants of the ongoing ImmuneRACE study and from about 1,200 subjects provided by 6 global collaborators.

TCRbeta CDR3 regions were amplified from genomic DNA by means of the immunoSEQ Assay, a bias-controlled multiplex PCR. The original pipeline was this. The number of nucleated cells in each sample was estimated from the amplification of reference gene primers within the assay. To quantify the absolute abundance of each unique TCRbeta CDR3 rearrangement, sequence reads were collapsed and filtered. Productive Simpson clonality was computed per sample as the square root of Simpson's diversity index over productive rearrangements. The clones in this table, taken by TCRdb from immuneACCESS, are in-frame only. Not every clone is retained; where verified, under half of the shortfall comes from an unresolved V gene, and the cause of the rest is unknown. That table is the source of V, J and clone size, and D and trimming were worked out from the DNA. The sample includes about half a million clones, with approximately 85% observed a single time. The ten largest account for approximately 3.4% of the sample.

V is cut by 0 bases and J by 0 bases, and the space between the germline ends is 5 bases. The CDR3, from cysteine to phenylalanine, totals 15 residues. The retained sequence is limited to the CDR3, 45 bases, with the frame set at the first base. For CDR1 and CDR2, the germline V gene (reference sequence) lists SEHNR and FQNEAQ. Collaborating institutions collected whole blood in K2EDTA tubes following their own protocols. For TCRbeta analysis, collaborators shipped samples as frozen whole blood, isolated PBMCs, or DNA extracted from either of those sample types. Here is what the overall study found, with its caveats: How much clinical and demographic metadata was included differed by source and by participant, and the metadata was provided uncurated.

As concerns this clone: Its specific antigen is unknown. Base qualities are missing; no much larger clone stands one base away.

The rearranged chain carries TRBV7-9 and TRBJ2-2; TRBD2 could be the D gene, as 5 bases match. The clonotype originates from a human donor in a cohort sampled during active COVID-19. Sequencing used peripheral blood. The DNA sequence reads TGTGCCAGCAGCTTAGCGCGGGCGAACACCGGGGAGCTGTTTTTT. The encoded protein is CASSLARANTGELFF.